This T cell receptor (beta chain) came from a study of Ad26.COV2.S vaccination and SARS-CoV-2 variants. Study at large: This donor came from the COV1001 trial of Ad26.COV2.S. By the intramuscular route, Ad26.COV2.S was given once, or twice 56 days apart.

Germline V lookup: CDR1 GTSNPN, CDR2 SVGIG (reference sequence). The V gene lost 4 bases and the J gene lost 2 bases, with 18 bases spanning the gap. This CDR3 is 15 amino acids long. The repertoire was sequenced with immunoSEQ multiplex PCR; TCRdb's copy has only in-frame clones and lacks some. The sample gives about 680,000 clones, around 90% of which show up once; nearly 1.5% is in the top ten. Treatment of the sample: about 20 received Ad26.COV2.S at low or high dose, single or two shots; about 5 received placebo; per-sample allocation not given. Vaccine and placebo recipients were sampled on day 63 after the first injection. An Ad26 vector was used to express Wuhan-strain SARS-CoV-2 spike as the vaccine. With regard to this clone: Its antigen is currently unknown.

Study results and caveats: Analytic work on TCR breadth and depth might have understated the full extent of total T cell responses.

The chain employs TRBV30 and TRBJ2-7; D call uncertain. This specimen consisted of peripheral blood, obtained in a trial of Ad26.COV2.S vaccine versus placebo. The source of this sequence is a person aged 18-60 years who received the Ad26.COV2.S COVID-19 vaccine or a placebo. The CDR3: CAWKTSGLYTYEQYF. DNA of the CDR3: TGTGCCTGGAAAACCTCGGGTCTCTATACCTACGAGCAGTACTTC.